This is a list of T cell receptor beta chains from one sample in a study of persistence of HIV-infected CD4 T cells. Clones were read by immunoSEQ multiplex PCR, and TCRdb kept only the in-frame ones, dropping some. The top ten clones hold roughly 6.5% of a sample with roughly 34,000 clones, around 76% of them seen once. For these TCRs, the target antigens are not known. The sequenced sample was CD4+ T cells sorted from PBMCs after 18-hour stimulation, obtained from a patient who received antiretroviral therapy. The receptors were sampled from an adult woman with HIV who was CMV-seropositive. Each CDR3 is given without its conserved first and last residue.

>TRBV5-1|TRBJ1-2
ASSPGVREGYT
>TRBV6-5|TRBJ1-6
ASSYSAGERSPLH
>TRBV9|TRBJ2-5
ASIVRPICSSVAGLPETQY
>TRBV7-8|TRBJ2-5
ASSLDRGRWETQY
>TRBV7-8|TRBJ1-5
ASSQQTDRNQPQH
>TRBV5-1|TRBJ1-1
ASSPGTADTEAF
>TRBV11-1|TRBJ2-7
ASSPRLGSYEQY
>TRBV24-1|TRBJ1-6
ATSDRGGGSPLH
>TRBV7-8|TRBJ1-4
ASSRVGGREKLF
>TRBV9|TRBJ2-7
ASSPGDQGAYEQY
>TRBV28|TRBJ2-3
ASSLITGTDTQY
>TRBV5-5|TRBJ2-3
ASSAGVGTDTQY
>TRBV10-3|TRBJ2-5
AIATGTQETQY
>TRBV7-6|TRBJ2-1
ASSHGLAGGGKEQF
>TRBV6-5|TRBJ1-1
ASRGVGNTEAF
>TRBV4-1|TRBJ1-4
ASSQDRDTRGYNEKLF
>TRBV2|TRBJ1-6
ASSEISGTWTGLNSPLH
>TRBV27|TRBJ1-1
ASSQGTGARGTEAF
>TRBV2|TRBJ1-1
ASLRGRGQNTEAF
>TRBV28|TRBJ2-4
ASSSISGGVFAKNIQY
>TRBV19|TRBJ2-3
ASSMARALSSTDTQY
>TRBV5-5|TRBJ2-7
ASSLARDSHEQY
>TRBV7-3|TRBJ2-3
ASSRKGGWTDTQY
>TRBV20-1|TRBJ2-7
SASIPKGGNYEQY
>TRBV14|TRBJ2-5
ASSRPRTGRQETQY
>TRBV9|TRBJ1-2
ASSSSLRRKYGYT
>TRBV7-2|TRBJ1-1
ASSSTGQVGRTEAF
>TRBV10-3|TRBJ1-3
AISDTRAGNTIY
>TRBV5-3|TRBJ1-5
ARIPQWTENQPQH
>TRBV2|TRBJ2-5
ASRSSETQY
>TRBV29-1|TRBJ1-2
SVGSRGAYGYT
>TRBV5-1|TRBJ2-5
ASSLGAGGGAGETQY
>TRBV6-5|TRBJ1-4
ASSPLDPNEKLF
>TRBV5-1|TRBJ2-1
ASSSRDHLRYNEQF
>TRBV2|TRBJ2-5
ASSYTGKETQY
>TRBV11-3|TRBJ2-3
ASSLDLSGTGGDTQY
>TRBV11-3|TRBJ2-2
ASSKAWQYTGELF
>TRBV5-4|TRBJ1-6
ASRLDGTPGSPLH
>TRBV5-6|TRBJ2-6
ASSFFWDSGANVLT
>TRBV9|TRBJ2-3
ASSVEAGALIDTQY
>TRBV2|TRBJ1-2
ASRVHSDGYT
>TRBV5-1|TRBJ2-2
ASRLAGGNTGELF
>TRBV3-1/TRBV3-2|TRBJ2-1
ATGGTYNEQF
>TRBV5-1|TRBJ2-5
ASSSPLAGGHSRQETQY
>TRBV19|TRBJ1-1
ASSDPGTTNTEAF